Described below is a single T cell receptor beta chain sequence and its context. In the original analysis: Reference gene primer amplification yielded estimated nucleated cell counts. Clones were read by immunoSEQ multiplex PCR, and TCRdb kept only the in-frame ones, dropping some. The DNA gave D and trimming, while V, J and clone size come from that table. The sample has some 68,000 clones, 70% to 90% seen once. Followed longitudinally, the Seattle patients had been enrolled during active infection. This specimen comes from a study of blood T cell repertoires in COVID-19. Overall study context: The United States, Italy and Spain were the sources of the acute and convalescent COVID-19 samples. PBMCs, B-cell-depleted T cells, or T cells were the source of the cDNA or gDNA that made up the material.

Sequenced material: peripheral blood. The receptor comes from a woman aged 45-65 years with COVID-19, enrolled during active disease.

CDR3: CASSLVVGANTEAFF. CDR3 nucleotide sequence: TGCGCCAGCAGCTTGGTAGTGGGGGCGAACACTGAAGCTTTCTTT. The chain combines TRBV5-1 with TRBJ1-1; tentatively, D is TRBD1 (6 bases). Between the trimmed V and J ends, which lost 0 bases and 1 base, there was a span of 10 bases. Germline V gene lookup returns CDR1 SGHRS and CDR2 YFSETQ. The CDR3 is 15 residues long.